Listed below are T cell receptor beta chains from one sample, sequenced in a study of T cells in localized non-small cell lung cancer. Data came from immunoSEQ multiplex PCR; TCRdb stores just in-frame clones and leaves some out. Here the sample spans some 30,000 clones, over 80% being singletons. The material sequenced was PBMCs, taken before any cancer treatment. The receptors were gathered from a man between 40 and 70 years old with stage II lung adenocarcinoma. Both conserved end residues are part of each CDR3. The order of the fields is CDR3 length, J gene, V gene, CDR3 protein.

>13|TRBJ2-2|TRBV18
CASSPGNTGELFF
>13|TRBJ1-1|TRBV10-3
CAIKVGADTEAFF
>15|TRBJ2-1|TRBV6-1
CASSEGQGEYNEQFF
>15|TRBJ2-3|TRBV15
CATSPRGAEPDTQYF
>13|TRBJ2-7|TRBV30
CAWGRAGVGEQYF
>14|TRBJ1-2|TRBV5-4
CASSHSDRYAGYTF
>15|TRBJ1-5|TRBV28
CASSSTGGWVRPQHF
>15|TRBJ2-1|TRBV10-2
CASSDVTPSYNEQFF
>12|TRBJ2-5|TRBV6-4
CASSDNQETQYF
>14|TRBJ2-3|TRBV6-1
CASSDRGLALAQYF
>13|TRBJ1-2|TRBV27
CASSFRGPAGYTF
>16|TRBJ2-1|TRBV27
CASSLLGTSPPYEQFF
>16|TRBJ1-4|TRBV13
CASSLGGTGRFEKLFF
>14|TRBJ1-1|TRBV14
CASSHRGLNTEAFF
>13|TRBJ1-2|TRBV21-1
CASSVRGRDGYTF
>15|TRBJ1-5|TRBV9
CASSARDRINQPQHF
>15|TRBJ2-7|TRBV4-3
CASSQEFRGAYEQYF
>17|TRBJ1-4|TRBV28
CASSSLDRGRTNEKLFF
>15|TRBJ2-7|TRBV6-5
CASSYLAGGGREQYF
>16|TRBJ2-3|TRBV7-3
CASSLTSGTGTDTQYF